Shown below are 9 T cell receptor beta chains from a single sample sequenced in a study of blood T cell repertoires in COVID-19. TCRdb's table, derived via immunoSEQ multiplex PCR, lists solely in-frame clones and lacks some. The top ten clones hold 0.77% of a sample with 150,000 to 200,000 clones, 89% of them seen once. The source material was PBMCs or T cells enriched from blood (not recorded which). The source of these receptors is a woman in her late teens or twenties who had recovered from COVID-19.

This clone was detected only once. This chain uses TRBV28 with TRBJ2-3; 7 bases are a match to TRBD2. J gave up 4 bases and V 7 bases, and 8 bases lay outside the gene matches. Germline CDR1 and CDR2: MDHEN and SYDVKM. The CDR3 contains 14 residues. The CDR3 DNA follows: TGTGCCAGCAACTTCGGACTAGTTGCAGATACGCAGTATTTT. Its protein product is CASNFGLVADTQYF. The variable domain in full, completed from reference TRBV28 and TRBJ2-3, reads DVKVTQSSRYLVKRTGEKVFLECVQDMDHENMFWYRQDPGLGLRLIYFSYDVKMKEKGDIPEGYSVSREKKERFSLILESASTNQTSMYLCASNFGLVADTQYFGPGTRLTVL.

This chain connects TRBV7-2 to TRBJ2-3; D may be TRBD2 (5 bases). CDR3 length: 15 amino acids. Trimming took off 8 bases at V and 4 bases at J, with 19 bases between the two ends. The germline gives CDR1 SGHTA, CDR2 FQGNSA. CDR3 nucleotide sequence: TGTGCCAGCCGATATTGGAGTGGAGGCGCAGATACGCAGTATTTT. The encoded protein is CASRYWSGGADTQYF.

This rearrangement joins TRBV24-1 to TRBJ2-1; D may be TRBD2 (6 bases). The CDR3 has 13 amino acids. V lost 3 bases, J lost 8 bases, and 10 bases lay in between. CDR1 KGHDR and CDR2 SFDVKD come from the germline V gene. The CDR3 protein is CATSDGGFDEQFF. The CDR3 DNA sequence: TGTGCCACCAGTGATGGGGGGTTCGATGAGCAGTTCTTC.

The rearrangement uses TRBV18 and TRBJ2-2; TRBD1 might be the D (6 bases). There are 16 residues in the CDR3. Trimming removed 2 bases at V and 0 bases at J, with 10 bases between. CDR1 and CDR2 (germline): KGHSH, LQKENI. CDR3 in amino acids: CASSPGGHSNTGELFF. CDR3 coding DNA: TGTGCCAGCTCACCAGGGGGACACTCGAACACCGGGGAGCTGTTTTTT.

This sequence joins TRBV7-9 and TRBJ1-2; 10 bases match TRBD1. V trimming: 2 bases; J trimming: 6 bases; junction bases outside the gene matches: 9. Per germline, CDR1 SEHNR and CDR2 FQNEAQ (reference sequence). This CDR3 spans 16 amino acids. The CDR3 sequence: CASSLLLGQGMNGYTF. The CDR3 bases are TGTGCCAGCAGCTTACTTCTGGGACAGGGGATGAATGGCTACACCTTC.

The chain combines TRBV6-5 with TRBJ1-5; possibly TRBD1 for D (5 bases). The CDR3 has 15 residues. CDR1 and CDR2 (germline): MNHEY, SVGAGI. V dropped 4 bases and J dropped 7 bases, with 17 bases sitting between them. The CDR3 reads CASSLNQGGGQPQHF. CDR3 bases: TGTGCCAGCAGTTTAAATCAGGGAGGCGGACAGCCCCAGCATTTT.

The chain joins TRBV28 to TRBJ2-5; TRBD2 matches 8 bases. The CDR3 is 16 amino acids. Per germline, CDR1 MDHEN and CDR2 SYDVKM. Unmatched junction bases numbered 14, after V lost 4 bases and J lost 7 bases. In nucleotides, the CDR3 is TGTGCCAGCAGTTATTTAGGTAGCGGGACGGAGGGGACCCAGTACTTC. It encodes CASSYLGSGTEGTQYF. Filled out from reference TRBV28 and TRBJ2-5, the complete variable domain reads DVKVTQSSRYLVKRTGEKVFLECVQDMDHENMFWYRQDPGLGLRLIYFSYDVKMKEKGDIPEGYSVSREKKERFSLILESASTNQTSMYLCASSYLGSGTEGTQYFGPGTRLLVL.

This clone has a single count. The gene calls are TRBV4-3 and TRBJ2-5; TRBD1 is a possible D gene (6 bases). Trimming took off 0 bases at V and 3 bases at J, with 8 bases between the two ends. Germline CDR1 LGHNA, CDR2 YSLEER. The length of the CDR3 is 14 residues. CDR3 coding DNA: TGCGCCAGCAGCCAAGAGTGGACAGAAGAGACCCAGTACTTC. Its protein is CASSQEWTEETQYF.

CDR3 nucleotide sequence: TGTGCCAGCAGCCAAGGTCGTCTAGCCAACGAGCAGTACTTC. Protein sequence: CASSQGRLANEQYF. The genes are TRBV14 and TRBJ2-7; TRBD2 might be the D (5 bases). The CDR3 contains 14 residues. The V end was cut by 1 base, the J end by 5 bases, with 12 bases between. Germline loops: CDR1 SGHDN, CDR2 FVKESK.